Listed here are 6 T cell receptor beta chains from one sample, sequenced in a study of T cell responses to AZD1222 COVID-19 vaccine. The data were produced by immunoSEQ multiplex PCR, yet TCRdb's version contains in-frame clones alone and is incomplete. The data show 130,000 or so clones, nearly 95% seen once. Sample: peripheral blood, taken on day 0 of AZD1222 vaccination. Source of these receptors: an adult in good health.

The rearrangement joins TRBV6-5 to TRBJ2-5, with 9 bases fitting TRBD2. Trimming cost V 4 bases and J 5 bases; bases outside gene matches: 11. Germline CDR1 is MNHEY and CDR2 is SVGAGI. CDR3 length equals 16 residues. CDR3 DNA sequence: TGTGCCAGCAGTTTAACGGTTAGCGGGAGCGGGGAGACCCAGTACTTC. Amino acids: CASSLTVSGSGETQYF.

CDR3 in DNA: TGTGCCAGCAACCGGAGGATAGTGGACGCTGAAGCTTTCTTT. Translation: CASNRRIVDAEAFF. The J gene is TRBJ1-1, the V gene TRBV28; D uncertain. The CDR3 runs 14 residues. V shed 7 bases and J shed 6 bases, with 18 bases lying between them. CDR1 MDHEN and CDR2 SYDVKM come from the germline V gene.

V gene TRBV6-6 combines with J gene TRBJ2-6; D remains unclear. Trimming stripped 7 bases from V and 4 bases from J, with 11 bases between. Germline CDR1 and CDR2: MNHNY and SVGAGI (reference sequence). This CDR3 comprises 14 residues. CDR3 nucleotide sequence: TGTGCCAGCATACCGCCCACCGGGGCCAACGTCCTGACTTTC. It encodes CASIPPTGANVLTF.

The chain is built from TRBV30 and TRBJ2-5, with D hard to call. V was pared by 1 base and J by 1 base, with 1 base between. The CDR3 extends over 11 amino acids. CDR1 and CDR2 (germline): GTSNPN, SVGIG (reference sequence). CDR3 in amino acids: CAWSAQETQYF. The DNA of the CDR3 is TGTGCCTGGAGTGCCCAAGAGACCCAGTACTTC.

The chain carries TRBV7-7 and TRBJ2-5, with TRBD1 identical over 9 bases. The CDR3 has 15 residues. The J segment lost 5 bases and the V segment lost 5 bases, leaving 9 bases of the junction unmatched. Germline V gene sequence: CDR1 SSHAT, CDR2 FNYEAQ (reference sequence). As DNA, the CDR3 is TGTGCCAGCAGCCCGGACAGGGGCCCGATGGAGACCCAGTACTTC. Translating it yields CASSPDRGPMETQYF.

DNA of the CDR3: TGTGCCAGCAGCTTAGGAGGGATACCCTCTCAGCCCCAGCATTTT. This encodes CASSLGGIPSQPQHF. This chain joins TRBV7-9 and TRBJ1-5, with D unclear. Germline V gene data show CDR1 as SEHNR and CDR2 as FQNEAQ (reference sequence). There are 15 residues in the CDR3. The ends were cut back, 1 base at V and 6 bases at J, with 13 bases in the middle.